What follows are 3 T cell receptor beta chains derived from one specimen sequenced in a study of CD8 T cells in Susac syndrome. When the RNA was reverse transcribed, random hexamers were used with an input of roughly 0.45 to 1 ug. TCRdb used MiXCR to reprocess the immunoSEQ multiplex PCR reads, holding one entry per CDR3 protein. The data hold 120,000 or so distinct CDR3 sequences, with 85% to 95% observed a single time. Sequenced input: CD4+ T cells from PBMCs. The receptors were sampled from a human donor with multiple sclerosis.

This rearrangement joins TRBV9 to TRBJ2-1; D gene uncertain. The CDR3 is 14 amino acids. Per germline, CDR1 SGDLS and CDR2 YYNGEE. V dropped 5 bases and J dropped 7 bases, with 16 bases sitting between them. CDR3 residues: CASSRVELRNEQFF. The CDR3 bases are TGTGCCAGCAGTAGGGTCGAGCTTCGGAATGAGCAGTTCTTC.

V gene TRBV4-3 combines with J gene TRBJ2-7; unclear D gene. The CDR3 is made up of 15 amino acids. V shed 1 base and J shed 3 bases, with 13 bases lying between them. Germline V gene data show CDR1 as LGHNA and CDR2 as YSLEER. CDR3 sequence (DNA): TGCGCCAGCAGCCAAGGGAATAAAGGGAACTACGAGCAGTACTTC. Amino acid sequence: CASSQGNKGNYEQYF.

The chain combines TRBV20-1 with TRBJ2-7; D is possibly TRBD2 (6 bases). The length of the CDR3 is 13 residues. V shed 0 bases and J shed 0 bases, with 6 bases lying between them. Germline-derived CDR1 and CDR2 are DFQATT and SNEGSKA (reference sequence). CDR3 in amino acids: CSARDGSSYEQYF. The DNA of the CDR3 is TGCAGTGCTAGAGACGGGAGCTCCTACGAGCAGTACTTC.